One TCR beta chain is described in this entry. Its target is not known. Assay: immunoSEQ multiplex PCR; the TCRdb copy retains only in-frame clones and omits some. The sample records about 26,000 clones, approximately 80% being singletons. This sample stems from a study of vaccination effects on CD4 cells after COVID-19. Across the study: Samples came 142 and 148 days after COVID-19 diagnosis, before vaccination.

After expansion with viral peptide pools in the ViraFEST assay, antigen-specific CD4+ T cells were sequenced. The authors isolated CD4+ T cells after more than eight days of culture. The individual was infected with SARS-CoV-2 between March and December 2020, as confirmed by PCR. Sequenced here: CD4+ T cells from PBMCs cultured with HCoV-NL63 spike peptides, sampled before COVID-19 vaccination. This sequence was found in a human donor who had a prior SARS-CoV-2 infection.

CDR3 DNA sequence: TGTGCCAGTAGACAGGGGGTGGAGCGCTATGGCTACACCTTC. This sequence encodes CASRQGVERYGYTF. The rearrangement joins TRBV19 to TRBJ1-2; 8 nucleotides match TRBD1. Germline loops: CDR1 LNHDA, CDR2 SQIVND (reference sequence). The V segment lost 6 bases and the J segment 4 bases; nucleotides outside the gene matches: 7. The CDR3 is 14 amino acids.